A single sample gave rise to the 4 T cell receptor beta chains below, sequenced in a study of shared clonotypes between healthy human individuals. Terminally differentiated effector memory CD45RA+ cells were left out of the naive CD8 fraction, which was CD45RO-negative and positively selected for CCR7. Method: immunoSEQ multiplex PCR; TCRdb's copy keeps in-frame clones and lacks some. The table records millions of clones, approximately 95% of them present only once. Source material: naive CD8+ T cells sorted from blood. The receptors originated from a man between 18 and 29 years old in good health.

The rearrangement links TRBV28 to TRBJ2-7; 9 bases map to TRBD1. CDR1 and CDR2 from the germline V gene are MDHEN and SYDVKM. There are 15 residues in the CDR3. Losses at the gene ends were 2 bases for V and 2 bases for J; bases not matched to a gene: 4. CDR3: CASSLGTGSTYEQYF. The DNA of the CDR3 is TGTGCCAGCAGTTTAGGGACAGGGTCCACCTACGAGCAGTACTTC.

A remark on this clone: The identical CDR3 is also encoded by other nucleotide sequences in the sample. J is TRBJ2-7 and V is TRBV11-2; D ambiguous. Germline V gene lookup returns CDR1 SGHAT and CDR2 FQNNGV. V lost 3 bases and J 2 bases, leaving 5 bases between the germline ends. The CDR3 extends over 12 amino acids. The CDR3 DNA reads as TGTGCCAGCAGCTTGGAAACCTACGAGCAGTACTTC. Protein sequence: CASSLETYEQYF.

The chain is built from TRBV4-1 and TRBJ2-7; D might be TRBD1 (6 bases). Germline values: CDR1 MGHRA, CDR2 YSYEKL. The V end lost 3 bases, the J end lost 3 bases, and 15 bases lay between the germline ends. This CDR3 comprises 15 residues. DNA for the CDR3: TGCGCCAGCAGCCAGGAACATACAGGGTACTACGAGCAGTACTTC. Its translation is CASSQEHTGYYEQYF.

The rearrangement links TRBV11-2 to TRBJ2-5, with unresolved D. This CDR3 is built from 15 residues. The V end was cut by 5 bases, the J end by 0 bases, with 13 bases between. The germline V gene encodes CDR1 SGHAT and CDR2 FQNNGV. The CDR3 sequence is CASSPGPTYQETQYF. The CDR3 DNA reads TGTGCCAGCAGCCCTGGACCGACGTACCAAGAGACCCAGTACTTC.